These 27 T cell receptor beta chains were sequenced from one sample in a study of blood T cell repertoires in COVID-19. Data came from immunoSEQ multiplex PCR; TCRdb stores just in-frame clones and leaves some out. Seen here are approximately 97,000 clones, roughly 81% observed once, and the top ten hold about a tenth. The sequenced sample consisted of peripheral blood. The origin of the receptors is a man in his forties with active or convalescent COVID-19.

This chain uses TRBV18 with TRBJ1-1, with 7 bases identical to TRBD1. Germline V gene lookup returns CDR1 KGHSH and CDR2 LQKENI. After removal of 4 bases from V and 4 bases from J, the junction contained 3 bases not matched to a gene. The CDR3 is 13 residues long. CDR3 bases: TGTGCCAGCTCACTACAGGGGAGCACTGAAGCTTTCTTT. The encoded protein is CASSLQGSTEAFF.

V and J are TRBV3-1 (or the pseudogene TRBV3-2) and TRBJ2-5, with 7 bases aligning to TRBD1. The CDR3 contains 14 residues. V shed 3 bases and J 4 bases; nucleotides not matched to a gene: 5. Germline CDR1 is LGHDT and CDR2 is YNNKEL (reference sequence). The CDR3 coding sequence is TGTGCCAGCAGCCACTCGGGACAGTTAGAGACCCAGTACTTC. It codes for CASSHSGQLETQYF.

The V and J genes are TRBV28 and TRBJ1-2; TRBD1 agrees at 9 bases. CDR3 length: 17 residues. The V gene's germline CDR1 is MDHEN and CDR2 SYDVKM. V lost 4 bases, J lost 1 base, and 10 bases stayed unmatched. CDR3 loop: CASSSPGQGIVNYGYTF. In nucleotides, the CDR3 is TGTGCCAGCAGTTCACCGGGACAGGGCATTGTTAACTATGGCTACACCTTC.

This chain joins TRBV5-1 and TRBJ2-1; 15 nucleotides agree with TRBD2. The CDR3 spans 18 residues. The V gene's germline CDR1 is SGHRS and CDR2 YFSETQ. V gave up 3 bases and J gave up 4 bases; unmatched junction bases: 8. CDR3 in amino acids: CASSYWGLAGGTYNEQFF. The CDR3 DNA follows: TGCGCCAGCAGCTATTGGGGACTAGCGGGGGGAACATACAATGAGCAGTTCTTC.

V gene TRBV9 combines with J gene TRBJ2-2; 8 bases map to TRBD1. The CDR3 runs 14 residues. Germline CDR1 is SGDLS and CDR2 is YYNGEE. V gave up 4 bases and J gave up 5 bases; unmatched junction bases: 4. This CDR3 is CASSPRTGTGELFF. CDR3 DNA: TGTGCCAGCAGCCCCCGGACAGGGACCGGGGAGCTGTTTTTT. Full variable domain (rest looked up from reference TRBV9 and TRBJ2-2): DSGVTQTPKHLITATGQRVTLRCSPRSGDLSVYWYQQSLDQGLQFLIQYYNGEERAKGNILERFSAQQFPDLHSELNLSSLELGDSALYFCASSPRTGTGELFFGEGSRLTVL.

The chain employs TRBV4-2 and TRBJ1-2, with 8 bases identical to TRBD1. With 5 bases clipped from V and 6 bases from J, the junction kept 11 bases outside the gene matches. Germline loops: CDR1 LGHNA, CDR2 YNFKEQ. The CDR3 has 15 amino acids. CDR3 sequence: CASSSQIQGANGYTF. The CDR3 region has the DNA TGTGCCAGCAGCTCCCAGATTCAGGGGGCGAATGGCTACACCTTC.

V gene TRBV6-5 combines with J gene TRBJ1-1, with D possibly matching TRBD1 (6 bases). Trimming cost V 7 bases and J 4 bases, with 13 bases left between them. The CDR3 totals 13 residues. The germline V gene has CDR1 MNHEY and CDR2 SVGAGI. CDR3 residues: CASTPRQVTEAFF. The DNA for the CDR3 is TGTGCCAGCACCCCAAGACAGGTCACTGAAGCTTTCTTT.

This rearrangement joins TRBV24-1 to TRBJ2-1; 8 bases align to TRBD1. With V trimmed by 7 bases and J by 6 bases, 4 bases remained unmatched. This CDR3 contains 13 residues. The germline V gene has CDR1 KGHDR and CDR2 SFDVKD. In nucleotides, the CDR3 is TGTGCCACCAGACGGACAGGGAGCAATGAGCAGTTCTTC. Protein: CATRRTGSNEQFF.

The chain joins TRBV19 to TRBJ2-7; 9 bases fit TRBD1. The V gene's germline CDR1 is LNHDA and CDR2 SQIVND (reference sequence). V was pared by 8 bases and J by 1 base, with 9 bases of the junction left unmatched. The CDR3 length is 15 residues. The CDR3 DNA follows: TGTGCCAGTGCTTTCGCCGGGACAGGGTCCTACGAGCAGTACTTC. Protein sequence: CASAFAGTGSYEQYF. The full variable domain, completed using reference TRBV19 and TRBJ2-7, is DGGITQSPKYLFRKEGQNVTLSCEQNLNHDAMYWYRQDPGQGLRLIYYSQIVNDFQKGDIAEGYSVSREKKESFPLTVTSAQKNPTAFYLCASAFAGTGSYEQYFGPGTRLTVT.

The chain uses TRBV5-4 and TRBJ1-1, with D possibly TRBD1 on 6 matching bases. Trimming left V 5 bases short and J 2 bases short, with 13 bases between. Germline-derived CDR1 and CDR2 are SGHNT and YYREEE (reference sequence). The CDR3 contains 14 residues. The CDR3 protein is CASRSYRANTEAFF. The CDR3 DNA is TGTGCCAGCAGATCCTACAGGGCCAACACTGAAGCTTTCTTT.

V usage is TRBV9 and J usage is TRBJ2-6; 9 nucleotides agree with TRBD1. This CDR3 comprises 18 residues. Germline CDR1 SGDLS, CDR2 YYNGEE. V was clipped by 0 bases and J by 0 bases; unmatched bases: 4. The CDR3 region has the DNA TGTGCCAGCAGCGTAGCAACAGGGGGCATCTCTGGGGCCAACGTCCTGACTTTC. As protein: CASSVATGGISGANVLTF.

This clone was observed once. Other DNA sequences in this sample translate to the same CDR3. The chain links TRBV10-3 to TRBJ1-1; 9 nucleotides agree with TRBD1. Per the germline V gene, CDR1 is ENHRY and CDR2 is SYGVKD. The CDR3 runs 13 residues. The V gene end was trimmed by 6 bases and the J gene end by 5 bases; junction bases not matched to a gene: 4. In DNA, the CDR3 is TGTGCCATCAGGGGACAGGGTGGAACTGAAGCTTTCTTT. Its translation: CAIRGQGGTEAFF.

The genes are TRBV2 and TRBJ2-7; perhaps TRBD2 as D (7 bases). Germline CDR1 reads SNHLY; CDR2 reads FYNNEI. The V gene lost 6 bases and the J gene lost 4 bases, with 16 bases spanning the gap. There are 14 residues in the CDR3. CDR3 in amino acids: CASSVLEGGYEQYF. Here the CDR3 DNA reads TGTGCCAGCAGCGTCTTAGAGGGGGGGTACGAGCAGTACTTC.

This chain connects TRBV7-9 to TRBJ2-5; D is unclear. In germline, CDR1 is SEHNR, CDR2 FQNEAQ (reference sequence). The CDR3 length is 15 residues. With 5 bases removed from V and 4 bases from J, the gap between germline ends came to 17 bases. The CDR3 is CASSPVSARVETQYF. The CDR3 DNA reads as TGTGCCAGCAGCCCAGTCAGCGCCCGTGTAGAGACCCAGTACTTC. The variable domain in full, with the rest retrieved from reference TRBV7-9 and TRBJ2-5, is DTGVSQNPRHKITKRGQNVTFRCDPISEHNRLYWYRQTLGQGPEFLTYFQNEAQLEKSRLLSDRFSAERPKGSFSTLEIQRTEQGDSAMYLCASSPVSARVETQYFGPGTRLLVL.

The chain employs TRBV7-9 and TRBJ2-5; the match to TRBD1 covers 11 bases. The CDR3 has 15 amino acids. The germline gives CDR1 SEHNR, CDR2 FQNEAQ (reference sequence). The J segment lost 4 bases and the V segment lost 2 bases, leaving 3 bases of the junction unmatched. CDR3 residues: CASSLRTGGGETQYF. The CDR3 coding sequence is TGTGCCAGCAGCTTAAGGACAGGGGGCGGAGAGACCCAGTACTTC.

The V call is TRBV6-5, the J call TRBJ1-2, with 7 bases fitting TRBD1. With 6 bases clipped from V and 7 bases from J, the junction kept 8 bases outside the gene matches. From germline, CDR1 is MNHEY and CDR2 SVGAGI. The CDR3 has 13 amino acids. In DNA form, the CDR3 reads TGTGCCAGCAGAGAGACAGGGAGAGGTGGCTACACCTTC. This sequence encodes CASRETGRGGYTF.

The genes are TRBV15 and TRBJ2-1; 8 bases fit TRBD1. There are 13 residues in the CDR3. V dropped 7 bases and J dropped 8; count of bases not matched to a gene: 7. The germline V gene has CDR1 LNHNV and CDR2 YYDKDF (reference sequence). CDR3 bases: TGTGCCACCACCTTGACAGGGGCGGATGAGCAGTTCTTC. This gives the protein CATTLTGADEQFF.

The genes are TRBV19 and TRBJ1-6; the match to TRBD1 covers 8 bases. V lost 3 bases and J lost 14; bases outside the gene matches: 15. Germline lookup yields CDR1 LNHDA and CDR2 SQIVND (reference sequence). This CDR3 has 16 amino acids. In nucleotides, the CDR3 is TGTGCCAGTAGTATGGCCGGGACAGGACGCTTTCGGACCCTCCACTTT. Amino acids: CASSMAGTGRFRTLHF.

The CDR3 region is CASSQSASWASGQETQYF. CDR3 sequence (DNA): TGTGCCAGCAGCCAATCAGCATCATGGGCCTCCGGTCAAGAGACCCAGTACTTC. The V gene is TRBV7-2, the J gene TRBJ2-5; the D is unclear. The length of the CDR3 is 18 residues. The germline CDR1 and CDR2 sequences are SGHTA and FQGNSA. V was shortened by 5 bases and J by 2 bases, with 24 bases between the two germline ends. Supplemented by reference TRBV7-2 and TRBJ2-5, the full variable domain reads GAGVSQSPSNKVTEKGKDVELRCDPISGHTALYWYRQSLGQGLEFLIYFQGNSAPDKSGLPSDRFSAERTGGSVSTLTIQRTQQEDSAVYLCASSQSASWASGQETQYFGPGTRLLVL.

This CDR3 is CASSTGGRTGAHEQYF. For the CDR3, the DNA is TGTGCCAGCAGCACTGGGGGACGGACAGGGGCACACGAGCAGTACTTC. The chain recombines TRBV11-2 with TRBJ2-7, with TRBD1 matching 9 bases. CDR3 size: 16 residues. V trimming: 5 bases; J trimming: 5 bases; junction bases outside the gene matches: 13. Germline V gives CDR1 SGHAT, CDR2 FQNNGV.

This chain links TRBV28 with TRBJ2-3; D possibly corresponds to TRBD2 (5 bases). CDR1 and CDR2 from the germline V gene are MDHEN and SYDVKM. The V and J ends lost 10 bases and 5 bases respectively, with 7 bases between them. The CDR3 loop spans 10 amino acids. In DNA, the CDR3 is TGTGCCACCGGGGTAGATACGCAGTATTTT. Its translation is CATGVDTQYF.

The CDR3, as DNA: TGTGCCAGCAGTTACTCCCGGTACGTCGAGCAGTACTTC. Its translation: CASSYSRYVEQYF. The gene calls are TRBV6-5 and TRBJ2-7, with D unresolved. The CDR3 extends over 13 amino acids. In germline, CDR1 is MNHEY, CDR2 SVGAGI. The germline V and J ends were trimmed by 0 bases and 6 bases, with 9 bases remaining between them.

The rearrangement uses TRBV19 and TRBJ1-4; D uncertain. The CDR3 has 16 amino acids. V was trimmed by 3 bases and J by 0 bases, leaving 11 bases between them. Germline CDR1 and CDR2: LNHDA and SQIVND (reference sequence). The CDR3 is CASSMNSGATNEKLFF. CDR3 DNA: TGTGCCAGTAGTATGAATTCCGGAGCAACTAATGAAAAACTGTTTTTT.

This chain joins TRBV5-4 and TRBJ1-2; 7 bases line up with TRBD1. Germline CDR1 SGHNT, CDR2 YYREEE (reference sequence). This CDR3 has 14 amino acids. Unmatched junction bases numbered 7, after V lost 0 bases and J lost 8 bases. In nucleotides, the CDR3 is TGTGCCAGCAGCTTGGACCAGGGGGTAGGGGGCTACACCTTC. Translation gives CASSLDQGVGGYTF.

J is TRBJ1-4 and V is TRBV10-3, with 7 bases lining up with TRBD1. The CDR3 is 13 residues long. CDR1 is ENHRY and CDR2 is SYGVKD in the germline V gene. Trimming cost V 9 bases and J 4 bases; bases outside gene matches: 5. CDR3 loop: CAILDRVNEKLFF. For the CDR3, the DNA is TGTGCCATATTAGACAGGGTTAATGAAAAACTGTTTTTT.

The genes are TRBV6-5 and TRBJ1-2; D is unclear. There are 15 residues in the CDR3. Trimming took off 0 bases at V and 4 bases at J, with 12 bases between the two ends. The germline V gene encodes CDR1 MNHEY and CDR2 SVGAGI. In DNA form, the CDR3 reads TGTGCCAGCAGTTACTCGAACAGTCTACTCTATGGCTACACCTTC. Protein: CASSYSNSLLYGYTF.

The chain carries TRBV10-3 and TRBJ2-7, with D perhaps matching TRBD2 (6 bases). The CDR3 extends over 17 amino acids. Trimming stripped 0 bases from V and 5 bases from J, with 20 bases between. CDR1 ENHRY and CDR2 SYGVKD come from the germline V gene. DNA of the CDR3: TGTGCCATCAGTGAGTCGAGTAGCGGCCTGGGTATCCACGAGCAGTACTTC. It is translated as CAISESSSGLGIHEQYF.